This paragraph reports one TCR beta chain. Per the original data handling: The assay estimated nucleated cells by amplifying reference gene primers. Assay used: immunoSEQ multiplex PCR; TCRdb lists only in-frame clones, some missing. V, J and clone size were drawn from that table, and D and trimming were deduced from the DNA. The sample has about 200,000 clones, approximately 84% seen once; the top ten hold less than 8%. The data stem from a study of blood T cell repertoires in COVID-19. V shed 5 bases and J shed 4 bases, with 13 bases lying between them. The CDR3 loop spans 14 amino acids. CDR1 MDHEN and CDR2 SYDVKM come from the germline V gene.

The TCR originated in a woman between 45 and 65 years old with active or convalescent COVID-19. Sequencing was carried out using peripheral blood. The chain carries TRBV28 and TRBJ2-3, with D possibly TRBD1 on 6 matching bases. The CDR3 loop reads CASSHRTDADTQYF. The CDR3, as DNA: TGTGCCAGCAGTCATAGGACAGATGCAGATACGCAGTATTTT.